This T cell receptor (beta chain) was recorded in a study of healthy donors' naive CD4 and CD8 T cells (dated by TCRdb to between 2014 and 2017). Background for the entire study: The donors were selected to cover three age groups of six people each (20-25, 40-50 and 60-70 years), had a mean age of 44, and were half female. Peripheral blood mononuclear cells were obtained from some 17 unrelated, healthy individuals. For TCR alpha, a new primer set covering all functional IMGT alpha gene variants was designed, and the rest of the protocol matched the beta-chain workflow. To examine how TCR variation is linked to lineage commitment, the study sequenced rearranged TCR alpha and beta chains from naive CD4+ and CD8+ T cells. Donors were HLA-typed by sequencing at HLA-A, -B, -C, -DRB1, -DQB1 and -DPB1 using the SBTexcellerator protocol, an ABI3130xl analyzer and SBTengine software.

CDR1 is given as MNHEY and CDR2 as SVGAGI, both from the germline V gene. V trim: 2 bases; J trim: 5 bases; unmatched bases: 8. The CDR3 sequence holds 17 residues, the cysteine and phenylalanine included. The sequence is cut down to CDR3 DNA, 51 bases in frame from base 1. The sequencer listed for this sample is 454 GS FLX Titanium. A previously published linear amplification protocol was used to build the TCR libraries, starting from approximately 530 ng of total RNA. The sequencing itself ran on the Roche/454 Genome Sequencer using Titanium chemistry. The source study handled its data this way. From 4 or 5 of the healthy donors, under 80,000 rearranged TCR alpha transcripts were sequenced. Duplicate transcripts were dropped, and unique TCR clonotypes were identified by the CDR3 junction according to IMGT nomenclature. Using logistic regression in R 2.13.0, the researchers modeled CD4 versus CD8 status as a function of V and J genes, with an adjustment for donor effects and a Bonferroni correction for multiple testing. TCRdb trimmed public reads at Q25 via fastp, called clones via MiXCR and kept in-frame beta chains. Under each unique CDR3 protein, matching rows form one entry showing the most common genes and DNA. TCRdb's processing, not the study's, gives the V and J calls here. This sample gives approximately 200,000 distinct CDR3 sequences in total; over 60% of them show up just once. The top ten clones comprise 2.3% of the sample.

On the study overall, not on this receptor specifically: V genes, J genes and CDR3 charge together appeared to explain about an eighth of CD4/CD8 propensity variance, in a largely additive manner. Naive CD4+ and CD8+ cells reportedly showed biased usage of most V and J gene segments, and this bias was consistent across donors and independent of HLA genotype. Alpha and beta chains were sequenced in bulk and could not be paired, so combined chain effects were not evaluated. Possible repertoire bias from homeostatic proliferation of naive T cells was not directly addressed. In both chains, CD4+ lineage was associated with a positively charged CDR3, and CD8+ lineage was associated with a negatively charged CDR3.

Cells with a CD4+CD8-CD45RO-CD45RA+ profile were isolated by FACS and defined as naive CD4+ T cells, and those with a CD8+CD4-CD45RA+CD27bright profile were defined as naive CD8+ T cells. Sorting used antibodies against CD4 (RPA-T4), CD8 (SK1), CD27 (O323), CD45RA (HI100) and CD45RO (UCHL1). A note on this clonotype: It lacks a known antigen. No much larger clone exists at a distance of one base, and base qualities are not known.

What was sequenced was naive CD4+ and CD8+ T cells sorted from blood, pooled from several donors. Sample cell subset or site, as interpreted from the label and publication: FACS-sorted naive CD4+ (CD45RO-CD45RA+) and naive CD8+ (CD45RA+CD27bright) T cells. The clonotype originates from a pool of human donors in good health; the sample pools cells from several healthy donors. The chain joins TRBV6-5 to TRBJ2-5; 13 nucleotides in the junction match TRBD2. The CDR3 region reads CASSYGGTSGARETQYF. The DNA sequence follows: TGTGCCAGCAGTTACGGCGGGACTAGCGGGGCCCGGGAGACCCAGTACTTC.